This T cell receptor beta chain was documented in a study of graft-versus-host responses after intestinal transplantation. In the study overall: Grafts were multivisceral, liver-intestinal, or isolated intestinal. Uniformly, recipients were administered anti-thymocyte globulin induction with subsequent tacrolimus and steroids for roughly three years.

This CDR3 spans 16 amino acids. Germline V CDR1 and CDR2: SEHNR, FQNEAQ (reference sequence). The J segment lost 8 bases and the V segment lost 5 bases, leaving 17 bases of the junction unmatched. As for this clone: What it binds is not known.

Clones were read by immunoSEQ multiplex PCR, and TCRdb kept only the in-frame ones, dropping some. The top ten hold more than 0.9% of the sample, which has roughly 120,000 clones, about 92% seen once. Sequencing was performed on unstimulated CD8+ T cells sorted from spleen or lymph node cells, taken before transplant. The sequence derives from a human donor who was the organ donor for an intestinal transplant. The J gene is TRBJ1-2, the V gene TRBV7-9; 7 bases line up with TRBD1. The CDR3 sequence: CASSGKFPGGGEGYTF. CDR3 in DNA: TGTGCCAGCAGCGGAAAATTTCCCGGAGGGGGCGAAGGCTACACCTTC.